This entry concerns a single TCR beta chain. Its specificity is unknown. Patients all relapsed after autologous stem cell transplantation, and there was variation in brentuximab vedotin exposure. This CDR3 is built from 13 residues. Germline V lookup: CDR1 SGHRS, CDR2 YFSETQ. The V gene lost 4 bases and the J gene lost 1 base, with 8 bases spanning the gap. This entry is derived from a study of PD-1 blockade in classical Hodgkin lymphoma. Assay used: immunoSEQ multiplex PCR; TCRdb lists only in-frame clones, some missing. The table has nearly 25,000 clones, approximately 80% seen once. Study results and caveats: Before treatment, complete responders showed about the same diversity as newly diagnosed patients.

The J gene is TRBJ1-1, the V gene TRBV5-1; tentative D call: TRBD1 (6 bases). The source of this sequence is a human donor with classical Hodgkin lymphoma. The sample here was peripheral blood mononuclear cells (PBMCs), taken at baseline. CDR3 DNA sequence: TGCGCCAGCAGCCTACAGGGGAACACTGAAGCTTTCTTT. Protein product: CASSLQGNTEAFF.